The rows below give T cell receptor beta chains drawn from one sample of a study of chemoradiotherapy in HPV16-positive cancers. Here immunoSEQ multiplex PCR was the method, and the copy in TCRdb shows in-frame clones only, minus some. This table has under 40,000 clones, roughly nine tenths appearing once. The sample consisted of blood, taken from a patient who underwent chemoradiotherapy. The receptors originated from a human donor with HPV-associated anogenital cancer. The CDR3 runs from the conserved cysteine through the conserved F or W. D genes are given only for firm matches.

d_call	cdr3_length	v_call	j_call	cdr3_aa
TRBD2	16	TRBV9	TRBJ2-2	CASSVVVAGGTGELFF
.	16	TRBV5-4	TRBJ2-6	CASSLGGSSGANVLTF
.	20	TRBV23-1	TRBJ1-5	CASSQLTPSGRKSTQLPQHF
TRBD2	14	TRBV5-8	TRBJ2-7	CASSFPGGPNEQYF
.	22	TRBV21-1	TRBJ2-5	CAISEGPGGAKTPQTPQETQYF
TRBD2	17	TRBV4-2	TRBJ2-3	CASSPSQGGGRADTQYF
.	15	TRBV30	TRBJ1-1	CAWSTPGRAGTEAFF
TRBD1	12	TRBV6-6	TRBJ1-2	CASRTGDYGYTF
.	14	TRBV27	TRBJ1-5	CASSLLGSNQPQHF
.	15	TRBV5-4	TRBJ1-2	CASSLEQGLTYGYTF
TRBD2	16	TRBV29-1	TRBJ2-5	CSVDAGLAGIWETQYF
.	16	TRBV4-2	TRBJ2-3	CASSQEGGGDADTQYF
.	13	TRBV6-5	TRBJ2-3	CASSYSTGNTQYF
.	11	TRBV25-1	TRBJ1-4	CASSARTLVFF
TRBD1	16	TRBV6-5	TRBJ1-3	CASSFDRETSGNTIYF
.	15	TRBV30	TRBJ1-4	CAWSVRRAEDEKLFF
TRBD2	15	TRBV6-1	TRBJ2-7	CASGLLSGGSYEQYF
.	16	TRBV19	TRBJ2-6	CASRQGRFSGANVLTF
.	12	TRBV9	TRBJ2-1	CASSPQRSEQFF